Below are 21 T cell receptor beta chains sequenced from a single sample in a study of CD8 T cells in ankylosing spondylitis. Each CDR3 protein gets one entry after TCRdb re-called the 5' RACE reads with MiXCR. The table records 150,000 to 200,000 distinct CDR3 sequences, about 9.9% of them present only once. The source material was blood, either unsorted or a sorted T cell fraction (not recorded which). These receptors originate from a male donor with ankylosing spondylitis or in good health (not recorded which).

This sequence joins TRBV19 and TRBJ1-2, with 12 bases matching TRBD1. The CDR3 loop spans 16 amino acids. V shed 5 bases and J 4 bases; nucleotides not matched to a gene: 8. In germline, CDR1 is LNHDA, CDR2 SQIVND (reference sequence). CDR3 residues: CASSFTGTGGSYGYTF. CDR3 sequence (DNA): TGTGCCAGTAGTTTCACCGGGACAGGGGGCTCCTATGGCTACACCTTC. Together with reference TRBV19 and TRBJ1-2, the CDR3 gives the full variable domain: DGGITQSPKYLFRKEGQNVTLSCEQNLNHDAMYWYRQDPGQGLRLIYYSQIVNDFQKGDIAEGYSVSREKKESFPLTVTSAQKNPTAFYLCASSFTGTGGSYGYTFGSGTRLTVV.

This clonotype has ten or more counts. The V and J genes are TRBV29-1 and TRBJ1-1; D gene unclear. Germline V lookup: CDR1 SQVTM, CDR2 ANQGSEA. The CDR3 sequence is 10 residues long. With 7 bases removed from V and 5 bases from J, the gap between germline ends came to 8 bases. This CDR3 is CSGRTTEAFF. The DNA of the CDR3 is TGCAGCGGCCGAACAACTGAAGCTTTCTTT. Variable domain in full (rest from reference TRBV29-1 and TRBJ1-1): SAVISQKPSRDICQRGTSLTIQCQVDSQVTMMFWYRQQPGQSLTLIATANQGSEATYESGFVIDKFPISRPNLTFSTLTVSNMSPEDSSIYLCSGRTTEAFFGQGTRLTVV.

This clonotype was recorded at least ten times. The chain links TRBV20-1 to TRBJ2-3, with 15 positions matching TRBD2. The germline CDR1 and CDR2 sequences are DFQATT and SNEGSKA (reference sequence). The CDR3 sequence is 15 residues long. V was pared by 5 bases and J by 7 bases, with 7 bases of the junction left unmatched. As DNA, the CDR3 is TGCAGTGCTGCTAGGACTAGCGGGAGGGAGAATACGCAGTATTTT. This encodes CSAARTSGRENTQYF.

This clonotype was seen at least ten times. This chain joins TRBV20-1 and TRBJ2-5; possibly TRBD2 for D (6 bases). Germline loops: CDR1 DFQATT, CDR2 SNEGSKA (reference sequence). V was pared by 0 bases and J by 9 bases, with 17 bases between. The CDR3 length is 14 residues. This CDR3 is CSARDRNGGLSQYF. The CDR3 nucleotides are TGCAGTGCTAGAGATCGGAATGGGGGGTTGTCCCAGTACTTC.

V gene TRBV15 combines with J gene TRBJ2-7; D is possibly TRBD2 (5 bases). The germline gives CDR1 LNHNV, CDR2 YYDKDF (reference sequence). V shed 0 bases and J shed 3 bases, with 12 bases lying between them. This CDR3 contains 15 residues. The CDR3, as DNA: TGTGCCACCAGCAGAGATAGAGGGAATTTCTACGAGCAGTACTTC. It codes for CATSRDRGNFYEQYF.

The chain couples TRBV7-2 to TRBJ1-1; D is ambiguous. There are 16 residues in the CDR3. The V gene lost 5 bases and the J gene lost 3 bases, with 19 bases spanning the gap. CDR1 and CDR2 (germline): SGHTA, FQGNSA. The CDR3, as DNA: TGTGCCAGCAGCCGGACTCTAGAAATTGGGTACACTGAAGCTTTCTTT. Translating gives CASSRTLEIGYTEAFF.

There are many counts of this clonotype. The genes are TRBV12-3 or TRBV12-4 and TRBJ2-3; 15 bases fit TRBD2. CDR3 length equals 17 residues. Trimming took 8 bases from V and 4 from J; bases not matched to a gene: 10. CDR3 loop: CASAPGLAGGWADTQYF. CDR3 bases: TGTGCCAGCGCTCCGGGACTAGCGGGAGGCTGGGCAGATACGCAGTATTTT.

This clonotype was picked up many times. J is TRBJ2-1 and V is TRBV29-1; the D gene is possibly TRBD2 (5 bases). The CDR3 consists of 11 residues. The V end lost 6 bases, the J end lost 4 bases, and 7 bases lay between the germline ends. From germline, CDR1 is SQVTM and CDR2 ANQGSEA. The CDR3 sequence is CSVEDYNEQFF. The CDR3 DNA reads TGCAGCGTGGAGGATTACAATGAGCAGTTCTTC.

The chain carries TRBV6-5 and TRBJ1-5; the D gene is possibly TRBD1 (5 bases). Per the germline V gene, CDR1 is MNHEY and CDR2 is SVGAGI. This CDR3 region has 16 residues. Trimming removed 0 bases at V and 6 bases at J, with 15 bases between. CDR3 amino acids: CASSYSTGPGGQPQHF. The CDR3 DNA reads as TGTGCCAGCAGTTACTCGACGGGCCCGGGGGGTCAGCCCCAGCATTTT.

There are many counts of this clonotype. The J gene is TRBJ2-2, the V gene TRBV24-1, with 9 bases identical to TRBD2. Germline CDR1 reads KGHDR; CDR2 reads SFDVKD. The CDR3 consists of 16 residues. Unmatched junction bases numbered 3, after V lost 4 bases and J lost 1 base. CDR3 bases: TGTGCCACCAGTGACCCGCGGGAGGGGAACACCGGGGAGCTGTTTTTT. Residues: CATSDPREGNTGELFF.

Ten or more counts support this clonotype. CDR3 DNA: TGTGCATGGTCCAGGGACTATACGGAGACCCAGTACTTC. Residues: CAWSRDYTETQYF. This sequence joins TRBV30 and TRBJ2-5; 7 nucleotides align to TRBD2. The germline V gene encodes CDR1 GTSNPN and CDR2 SVGIG (reference sequence). The CDR3 is made up of 13 amino acids.

The sample holds a few counts of this clonotype. The gene calls are TRBV9 and TRBJ2-3; D might be TRBD1 or TRBD2, each matching 5 bases. With 0 bases removed from V and 6 bases from J, the gap between germline ends came to 17 bases. In germline, CDR1 is SGDLS, CDR2 YYNGEE. The length of the CDR3 is 16 residues. Here the CDR3 DNA reads TGTGCCAGCAGCGTAGGAGAGGGGCTTATAGCTGATACGCAGTATTTT. Translating it yields CASSVGEGLIADTQYF.

As concerns this clonotype: A read error may explain this, as a much larger clone is one base away. The chain couples TRBV5-5 to TRBJ2-1, with D perhaps matching TRBD2 (5 bases). V was trimmed by 1 base and J by 3 bases, leaving 14 bases between them. Germline values: CDR1 SGHKS, CDR2 YYEKEE (reference sequence). The CDR3 length is 16 residues. CDR3 in DNA: TGTGCCAGCAGCTTGTATCTCAAGGGAGTCTACAATGAGCAGTTCTTC. It yields the protein CASSLYLKGVYNEQFF.

This clonotype was counted ten times or more. The J gene is TRBJ2-5, the V gene TRBV18; 11 bases align to TRBD2. The CDR3 contains 15 residues. Looked up from germline, CDR1 is KGHSH and CDR2 is LQKENI. The V gene end was trimmed by 5 bases and the J gene end by 2 bases; junction bases not matched to a gene: 4. CDR3 region: CASSKLAGVQETQYF. Here the CDR3 DNA reads TGTGCCAGCTCAAAACTAGCGGGGGTTCAAGAGACCCAGTACTTC.

This clonotype was found many times. The rearrangement links TRBV20-1 to TRBJ1-2; possibly TRBD1 for D (5 bases). Germline CDR1 and CDR2: DFQATT and SNEGSKA (reference sequence). V dropped 0 bases and J dropped 4 bases, with 21 bases sitting between them. The CDR3 runs to 17 residues. In DNA form, the CDR3 reads TGCAGTGCTAGAGATAGTAAAGGGGAAGTGTTTGGCTATGGCTACACCTTC. Amino acids: CSARDSKGEVFGYGYTF.

This clonotype has more than one count but fewer than ten. This chain joins TRBV19 and TRBJ2-1, with D unresolved. CDR1 LNHDA and CDR2 SQIVND come from the germline V gene (reference sequence). Trimming shortened V by 6 bases and J by 7 bases, and 22 bases separated the two germline ends. The CDR3 has 16 amino acids. The CDR3 nucleotides are TGTGCCAGTAGCCCCCGGCGCACGTCAAGTCGGAATGAGCAGTTCTTC. This gives the protein CASSPRRTSSRNEQFF. Supplemented by reference TRBV19 and TRBJ2-1, the full variable domain reads DGGITQSPKYLFRKEGQNVTLSCEQNLNHDAMYWYRQDPGQGLRLIYYSQIVNDFQKGDIAEGYSVSREKKESFPLTVTSAQKNPTAFYLCASSPRRTSSRNEQFFGPGTRLTVL.

Of note for this clonotype: A much bigger clone sits one base away, suggesting this may be a read error. This rearrangement joins TRBV14 to TRBJ2-2; D possibly matches TRBD1 or TRBD2 (6 bases each). Germline values: CDR1 SGHDN, CDR2 FVKESK. V was clipped by 4 bases and J by 10 bases, with 16 bases between them. This CDR3 spans 14 amino acids. In DNA, the CDR3 is TGTGCCAGCAGCCCGAGATCGGGGGCCGAGGAGCTGTTTTTT. Amino acid sequence: CASSPRSGAEELFF.

The J gene is TRBJ2-5, the V gene TRBV6-1; 8 nucleotides line up with TRBD1. Germline V lookup: CDR1 MNHNS, CDR2 SASEGT. The CDR3 covers 14 residues. V trimming: 10 bases; J trimming: 1 base; junction bases outside the gene matches: 8. The CDR3 loop reads CANRADRVQETQYF. CDR3 sequence (DNA): TGTGCCAACAGAGCGGACAGGGTCCAAGAGACCCAGTACTTC.

There are many counts of this clonotype. The chain joins TRBV21-1 to TRBJ2-2. TRBV21-1 is a pseudogene locus. The CDR3 has 17 amino acids. This CDR3 reads CASSTRDGRLHTGELFF. For the CDR3, the DNA is TGTGCCAGCAGCACACGAGACGGACGATTGCACACCGGGGAGCTGTTTTTT.

The chain couples TRBV7-2 to TRBJ2-1; 11 positions agree with TRBD2. Germline loops: CDR1 SGHTA, CDR2 FQGNSA. CDR3 length: 17 residues. V was clipped by 0 bases and J by 4 bases; unmatched bases: 5. This CDR3 is CASSLASTSGMYNEQFF. In DNA form, the CDR3 reads TGTGCCAGCAGCTTAGCCTCGACTAGCGGGATGTACAATGAGCAGTTCTTC.

Comments on this clonotype: A read error may account for a junction end that differs from germline. The chain has TRBV5-1 and TRBJ1-3; D call uncertain. The CDR3 runs to 15 residues. Germline V gene lookup returns CDR1 SGHRS and CDR2 YFSETQ. CDR3 sequence (DNA): TGCGCTAGCAGCTTGGACTTATTTTCTGGAAACACCATATATTTT. Residues: CASSLDLFSGNTIYF.